The 24 T cell receptor beta chains reported below all come from one sample, sequenced in a study of blood T cell repertoires in COVID-19. Produced via immunoSEQ multiplex PCR; TCRdb's table is partial and in-frame only. This sample has fewer than 250,000 clones, with approximately 80% found just once. The sequenced material came from peripheral blood. The receptors were sampled from a woman between 70 and 85 years old with acute or convalescent COVID-19.

The chain joins TRBV6-5 to TRBJ2-7; tentative D call: TRBD2 (6 bases). Germline V CDR1 and CDR2: MNHEY, SVGAGI. V shed 7 bases and J shed 4 bases, with 17 bases lying between them. The CDR3 covers 14 residues. The CDR3: CASTHGGSGYEQYF. In nucleotides, the CDR3 is TGTGCCAGCACCCACGGGGGTTCGGGGTACGAGCAGTACTTC.

The chain recombines TRBV10-1 with TRBJ2-3; D is uncertain. In germline, CDR1 is WNHNN, CDR2 SYGVQD (reference sequence). Trimming took 4 bases from V and 2 from J, leaving 4 bases between them. The CDR3 extends over 12 amino acids. CDR3 region: CASSGPTDTQYF. The DNA for the CDR3 is TGCGCCAGCAGTGGGCCCACAGATACGCAGTATTTT.

This clone was seen many times. The sample holds other DNA sequences that translate to the same CDR3. The chain is built from TRBV6-5 and TRBJ1-3, with D possibly matching TRBD1 (6 bases). CDR1 is MNHEY, CDR2 SVGAGI, per germline. Trimming took 0 bases from V and 4 from J, leaving 13 bases between them. CDR3 length: 16 amino acids. CDR3: CASSYSSRGTGNTIYF. The CDR3 DNA reads as TGTGCCAGCAGTTACTCAAGCAGGGGAACAGGAAACACCATATATTTT.

V is TRBV6-4 and J is TRBJ1-5, with D unclear. Germline values: CDR1 MRHNA, CDR2 SNTAGT. The CDR3 is 13 amino acids. Trimming cost V 4 bases and J 7 bases, with 11 bases left between them. DNA of the CDR3: TGTGCCAGCAGTGCCCACCCCGGGCAGCCCCAGCATTTT. It specifies CASSAHPGQPQHF.

The chain carries TRBV4-1 and TRBJ1-5; D might be TRBD1 (5 bases). Germline V CDR1 and CDR2: MGHRA, YSYEKL. Trimming removed 0 bases from V and 7 bases from J, with 13 bases in between. There are 15 residues in the CDR3. As DNA, the CDR3 is TGCGCCAGCAGCCAAGATGGGGCCCCCAACCAGCCCCAGCATTTT. It yields the protein CASSQDGAPNQPQHF.

This chain links TRBV5-4 with TRBJ1-2; tentatively, D is TRBD1 (6 bases). The CDR3 contains 16 residues. V was clipped by 2 bases and J by 7 bases, with 21 bases between them. The germline gives CDR1 SGHNT, CDR2 YYREEE (reference sequence). CDR3 residues: CASSFLGDIKLGGYTF. In DNA form, the CDR3 reads TGTGCCAGCAGCTTTTTAGGGGACATTAAGTTGGGTGGCTACACCTTC.

J is TRBJ2-1 and V is TRBV4-3, with 10 positions matching TRBD2. CDR1 and CDR2 (germline): LGHNA, YSLEER. The J segment lost 0 bases and the V segment lost 0 bases, leaving 14 bases of the junction unmatched. The CDR3 is 21 amino acids. The CDR3 coding sequence is TGCGCCAGCAGCCAAGATCTCGGGGTAGCGGGGGGACCCAGCTCCTACAATGAGCAGTTCTTC. This translates into CASSQDLGVAGGPSSYNEQFF.

This chain uses TRBV30 with TRBJ1-2; unclear D gene. Germline lookup yields CDR1 GTSNPN and CDR2 SVGIG (reference sequence). The CDR3 covers 12 residues. V lost 2 bases and J 8 bases, leaving 12 bases between the germline ends. The CDR3 spells CAWSPQVMGYTF. The CDR3 bases are TGTGCCTGGAGTCCGCAGGTTATGGGCTACACCTTC.

This chain uses TRBV10-3 with TRBJ2-1; possibly TRBD1 for D (5 bases). V lost 11 bases, J lost 9 bases, and 11 bases lay in between. The germline CDR1 and CDR2 sequences are ENHRY and SYGVKD. CDR3 length equals 10 residues. As DNA, the CDR3 is TGTGCCCCCCGCAGGGTTGAGCAGTTCTTC. It translates to CAPRRVEQFF.

This clone has a single count. For the CDR3, the DNA is TGTGCCTGGAGTGGACCCTCCTCAGGGGGCGGTCAGCCCCAGCATTTT. This gives the protein CAWSGPSSGGGQPQHF. The V call is TRBV30, the J call TRBJ1-5; 8 nucleotides align to TRBD1. Germline V lookup: CDR1 GTSNPN, CDR2 SVGIG (reference sequence). This CDR3 has 16 residues. The J segment lost 6 bases and the V segment lost 1 base, leaving 11 bases of the junction unmatched.

The chain employs TRBV6-5 and TRBJ2-5; 7 nucleotides agree with TRBD2. J was trimmed by 7 bases and V by 6 bases; bases with no gene match: 11. The CDR3 runs 14 residues. The germline V gene has CDR1 MNHEY and CDR2 SVGAGI. The CDR3 nucleotides are TGTGCCAGCAGGCCTCCTGAGCGGGGAGCGACCCAGTACTTC. Translation: CASRPPERGATQYF.

Worth noting for this clone: A read error may produce the germline difference seen at one junction end. The chain recombines TRBV19 with TRBJ1-6, with TRBD1 matching over 8 bases. This CDR3 has 13 residues. The germline CDR1 and CDR2 sequences are LNHDA and SQIVND (reference sequence). The CDR3 bases are TGTGCCAGTAGTAGCCGGACAGGGAAGAACCCTTTTTTT. Amino acid sequence: CASSSRTGKNPFF.

The chain uses TRBV19 and TRBJ2-1; TRBD1 matches at 10 bases. The CDR3 has 16 residues. V dropped 3 bases and J dropped 6; count of bases not matched to a gene: 8. Germline V gives CDR1 LNHDA, CDR2 SQIVND (reference sequence). The CDR3 nucleotides read TGTGCCAGTAGTATCCGGGTCGGGGACAGGGGCAATGAGCAGTTCTTC. This encodes CASSIRVGDRGNEQFF. Based on the CDR3 plus reference TRBV19 and TRBJ2-1, the full variable domain is DGGITQSPKYLFRKEGQNVTLSCEQNLNHDAMYWYRQDPGQGLRLIYYSQIVNDFQKGDIAEGYSVSREKKESFPLTVTSAQKNPTAFYLCASSIRVGDRGNEQFFGPGTRLTVL.

A word on this clone: The sample holds other DNA sequences that translate to the same CDR3. The CDR3 loop reads CASSLAGGNTEAFF. The DNA for the CDR3 is TGTGCCAGCAGCTTAGCGGGGGGTAACACTGAAGCTTTCTTT. The chain uses TRBV7-2 and TRBJ1-1; D is possibly TRBD1 (5 bases). The CDR3 sequence is 14 residues long. Trimming pared 0 bases from V and 2 bases from J, leaving 7 bases between. From germline, CDR1 is SGHTA and CDR2 FQGNSA.

The V and J genes are TRBV15 and TRBJ1-2, with D hard to call. CDR1 is LNHNV, CDR2 YYDKDF, per germline (reference sequence). With 1 base removed from V and 6 bases from J, the gap between germline ends came to 12 bases. This CDR3 contains 14 residues. The CDR3 here is CATSRVGDGDGYTF. In DNA form, the CDR3 reads TGTGCCACCAGCAGAGTCGGGGATGGCGATGGCTACACCTTC. Variable domain in full (rest from reference TRBV15 and TRBJ1-2): DAMVIQNPRYQVTQFGKPVTLSCSQTLNHNVMYWYQQKSSQAPKLLFHYYDKDFNNEADTPDNFQSRRPNTSFCFLDIRSPGLGDTAMYLCATSRVGDGDGYTFGSGTRLTVV.

The chain carries TRBV6-5 and TRBJ1-1; D not certain. CDR1 and CDR2 (germline): MNHEY, SVGAGI. The ends were cut back, 0 bases at V and 10 bases at J, with 12 bases in the middle. The CDR3 length is 13 residues. CDR3 sequence: CASSYSGALRAFF. DNA of the CDR3: TGTGCCAGCAGTTACTCGGGAGCCCTTCGAGCTTTCTTT.

J is TRBJ2-1 and V is TRBV4-3, with 8 bases that match TRBD1. V shed 3 bases and J 0 bases; nucleotides not matched to a gene: 13. CDR3 length: 19 amino acids. The germline V gene encodes CDR1 LGHNA and CDR2 YSLEER. CDR3 nucleotide sequence: TGCGCCAGCAGCCATCCCCCAGGGGGCGCAGGGAGCTCCTACAATGAGCAGTTCTTC. Translation gives CASSHPPGGAGSSYNEQFF.

The V and J genes are TRBV18 and TRBJ1-6, with a weak D call TRBD1 (5 bases). The CDR3 runs to 15 residues. In germline, CDR1 is KGHSH, CDR2 LQKENI. Between the trimmed V and J ends, which lost 2 bases and 12 bases, there was a span of 17 bases. CDR3 residues: CASSPLAGLLGPLHF. The CDR3 DNA sequence: TGTGCCAGCTCACCATTGGCAGGGCTCTTAGGACCCCTCCACTTT. Filled out from reference TRBV18 and TRBJ1-6, the complete variable domain reads NAGVMQNPRHLVRRRGQEARLRCSPMKGHSHVYWYRQLPEEGLKFMVYLQKENIIDESGMPKERFSAEFPKEGPSILRIQQVVRGDSAAYFCASSPLAGLLGPLHFGNGTRLTVT.

There are a few counts of this clone. The chain is built from TRBV12-3 or TRBV12-4 and TRBJ1-1; unclear D gene. The V and J ends lost 4 bases and 2 bases respectively, with 8 bases between them. The CDR3 is made up of 13 amino acids. CDR3 in DNA: TGTGCCAGCAGTTCCCTAGGTAACACTGAAGCTTTCTTT. Translated, it gives CASSSLGNTEAFF.

The rearrangement links TRBV5-4 to TRBJ1-5; D perhaps matches TRBD1 (5 bases). V was clipped by 0 bases and J by 5 bases, with 9 bases between them. The CDR3 runs 14 residues. The germline gives CDR1 SGHNT, CDR2 YYREEE (reference sequence). The CDR3 protein is CASSLGGVDQPQHF. In nucleotides, the CDR3 is TGTGCCAGCAGCTTGGGGGGGGTAGATCAGCCCCAGCATTTT.

The chain uses TRBV5-1 and TRBJ1-4, with 7 nucleotides matching TRBD1. Germline loops: CDR1 SGHRS, CDR2 YFSETQ. This CDR3 contains 15 residues. V shed 2 bases, J shed 3 bases, and the junction held 4 bases outside the gene matches. This CDR3 is CASSLYRGPNEKLFF. The CDR3 DNA reads as TGCGCCAGCAGCTTATACAGGGGTCCTAATGAAAAACTGTTTTTT.

The chain links TRBV9 to TRBJ2-3, with D tentatively TRBD2 (6 bases). CDR1 is SGDLS, CDR2 YYNGEE, per germline. The V end was cut by 0 bases, the J end by 3 bases, with 20 bases between. The CDR3 extends over 18 amino acids. CDR3 residues: CASSVDPGGRWGTDTQYF. The CDR3 bases are TGTGCCAGCAGCGTAGACCCCGGGGGACGGTGGGGAACAGATACGCAGTATTTT.

The V call is TRBV6-5, the J call TRBJ1-1; D is uncertain. The length of the CDR3 is 15 residues. Trimming pared 4 bases from V and 0 bases from J, leaving 12 bases between. The germline V gene encodes CDR1 MNHEY and CDR2 SVGAGI. The CDR3 DNA sequence: TGTGCCAGCAGTTTCTTTTACACCATGAACACTGAAGCTTTCTTT. Protein: CASSFFYTMNTEAFF.

The chain couples TRBV20-1 to TRBJ2-7, with D perhaps matching TRBD2 (5 bases). The CDR3 totals 13 residues. V was shortened by 3 bases and J by 2 bases, with 11 bases between the two germline ends. Germline V CDR1 and CDR2: DFQATT, SNEGSKA (reference sequence). This CDR3 is CSASPGLAYEQYF. DNA for the CDR3: TGCAGTGCTAGTCCGGGGTTAGCCTACGAGCAGTACTTC.